The 3 T cell receptor beta chains reported below all come from one sample, sequenced in a study of T-cell memory formation after mild COVID-19 (dated by TCRdb to the early 2020s). Libraries were made using 5' RACE. Sequenced using an Illumina NovaSeq 6000. TCRdb reanalyzed the raw reads on its own, using fastp at Q25 for trimming and MiXCR for clone calling, and kept in-frame beta chains. All rows with the same CDR3 protein become a single entry with the most common DNA and genes. The sample table holds around 320,000 distinct CDR3 sequences, of which around 28% were seen once. Approximately 13% of the sample goes to the ten largest clones. Sequenced input: PBMCs or a T cell subset sorted from them (not recorded which). Every receptor here comes from an adult woman who had mild COVID-19 (a few samples of this study predate the infection). The sample titles of this study are shuffled in the database, so cell type and time point are left out; the donor was told from shared clones.

This clonotype came up a few times. The genes are TRBV5-1 and TRBJ2-2; D is perhaps TRBD2 (6 bases). In germline, CDR1 is SGHRS, CDR2 YFSETQ. This CDR3 spans 15 amino acids. V gave up 2 bases and J gave up 3 bases, with 11 bases separating them. In nucleotides, the CDR3 is TGCGCCAGCAGCTTAATCGGGGAGGACACCGGGGAGCTGTTTTTT. It is translated as CASSLIGEDTGELFF.

The rearrangement links TRBV15 to TRBJ2-7, with D perhaps TRBD1 (5 bases). Germline V CDR1 and CDR2: LNHNV, YYDKDF (reference sequence). The CDR3 length is 15 residues. V was trimmed by 8 bases and J by 0 bases, leaving 17 bases between them. In nucleotides, the CDR3 is TGTGCCACCGGTCATGGCAGGGAAAGCTCCTACGAGCAGTACTTC. This gives the protein CATGHGRESSYEQYF.

The chain combines TRBV14 with TRBJ2-1, with D perhaps being TRBD1 or TRBD2 (5 bases each). V lost 5 bases, J lost 5 bases, and 16 bases lay in between. The CDR3 is made up of 15 amino acids. Germline V gene sequence: CDR1 SGHDN, CDR2 FVKESK. The CDR3 region has the DNA TGTGCCAGCAGCTACCACCGGGACCCTCACAATGAGCAGTTCTTC. Its protein is CASSYHRDPHNEQFF.